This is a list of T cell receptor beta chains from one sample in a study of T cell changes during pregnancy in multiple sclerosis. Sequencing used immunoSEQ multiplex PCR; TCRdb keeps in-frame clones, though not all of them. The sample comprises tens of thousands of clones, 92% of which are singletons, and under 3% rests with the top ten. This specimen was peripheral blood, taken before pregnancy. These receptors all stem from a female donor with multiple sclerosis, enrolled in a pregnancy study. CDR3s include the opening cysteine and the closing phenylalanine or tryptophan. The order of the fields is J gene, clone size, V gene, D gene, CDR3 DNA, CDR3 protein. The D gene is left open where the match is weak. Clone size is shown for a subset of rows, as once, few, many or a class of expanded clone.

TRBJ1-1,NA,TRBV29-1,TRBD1,TGCAGCGTGCAGGGACAGATGAACACTGAAGCTTTCTTT,CSVQGQMNTEAFF
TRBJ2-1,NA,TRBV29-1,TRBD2,TGCAGCGTTCAACTAGCGGCCTACAATGAGCAGTTCTTC,CSVQLAAYNEQFF
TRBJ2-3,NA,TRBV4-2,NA,TGTGCCAGCAGCCAAGACGGGCTAGCGAGAGGAGTAGATACGCAGTATTTT,CASSQDGLARGVDTQYF
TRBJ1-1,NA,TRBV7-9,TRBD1,TGTGCCAGCAGCTCAGGGGGCACTGAAGCTTTCTTT,CASSSGGTEAFF
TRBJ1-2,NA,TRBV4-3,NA,TGCGCCAGCAGCCAAGAGGGGGGGGCAAACTATGGCTACACCTTC,CASSQEGGANYGYTF
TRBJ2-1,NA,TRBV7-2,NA,TGTGCCAGCAGCGAAGACAGCTACAATGAGCAGTTCTTC,CASSEDSYNEQFF
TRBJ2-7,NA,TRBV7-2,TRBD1,TGTGCCAGCAGCAAAGACAGGGTAAACTACGAGCAGTACTTC,CASSKDRVNYEQYF
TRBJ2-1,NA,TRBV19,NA,TGTGCCAGTAGTATAGCGGGAGAGCTCCACAATGAGCAGTTCTTC,CASSIAGELHNEQFF
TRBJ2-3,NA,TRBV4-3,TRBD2,TGCGCCAGCAGCCAAGCCTCACTAGCGCCTAGCACAGATACGCAGTATTTT,CASSQASLAPSTDTQYF
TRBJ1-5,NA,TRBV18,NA,TGTGCCAGCTCACCACGGAGTCATCATAGCAATCAGCCCCAGCATTTT,CASSPRSHHSNQPQHF
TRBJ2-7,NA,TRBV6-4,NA,TGTGCCAGCAGTACGACTCAGGGGGGTGAGCAGTACTTC,CASSTTQGGEQYF
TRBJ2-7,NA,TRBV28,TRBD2,TGTGCCAGCAGTTTAGCGGGACTAGCGGGTTCCTACGAGCAGTACTTC,CASSLAGLAGSYEQYF
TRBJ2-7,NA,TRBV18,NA,TGTGCCAGCTCGCCTTATGGGGGGATGGGTTACGAGCAGTACTTC,CASSPYGGMGYEQYF
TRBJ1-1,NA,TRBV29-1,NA,TGCAGCGTTGGGCGGGGGGCCATGAACACTGAAGCTTTCTTT,CSVGRGAMNTEAFF
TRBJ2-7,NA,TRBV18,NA,TGTGCCAGCTCACTAGCGGAGTACTACGAGCAGTACTTC,CASSLAEYYEQYF
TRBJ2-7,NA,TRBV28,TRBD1,TGTGCCAGCAGGGGGCTATCCGACGACAGGGGATTTTCATTCGAGCAGTACTTC,CASRGLSDDRGFSFEQYF
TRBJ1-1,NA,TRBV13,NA,TGTGCCAGCAGCTTAGGAGTCGGGAACACTGAAGCTTTCTTT,CASSLGVGNTEAFF
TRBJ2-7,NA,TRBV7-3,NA,TGTGCCAGCAGCTTAGGGCAAGGGGGCGAGCAGTACTTC,CASSLGQGGEQYF
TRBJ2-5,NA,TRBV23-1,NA,TGCGCCAGCAGTCCGACGGACAGATCCCAGTACTTC,CASSPTDRSQYF
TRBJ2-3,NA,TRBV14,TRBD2,TGTGCCAGCAGCCAACAAGTTAGCGGGAGGGCCGGAGGTACGCAGTATTTT,CASSQQVSGRAGGTQYF
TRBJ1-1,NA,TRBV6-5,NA,TGTGCCAGCAGTCAAAACAGACAGGTAGGGGCTTTCTTT,CASSQNRQVGAFF
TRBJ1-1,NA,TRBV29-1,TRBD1,TGCAGGGCGGCAGGGGGCAACACTGAAGCTTTCTTT,CRAAGGNTEAFF
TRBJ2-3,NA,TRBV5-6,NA,TGTGCCAGCAGCTTGGTGTTGGGGCCGGGGGCAGATACGCAGTATTTT,CASSLVLGPGADTQYF
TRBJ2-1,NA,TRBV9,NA,TGTGCCAGCAGCGTAGAACACAACTCCTACAATGAGCAGTTCTTC,CASSVEHNSYNEQFF
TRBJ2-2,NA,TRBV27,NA,TGTGCCAGCAGTAGTTGGCCCGGGGAGCTGTTTTTT,CASSSWPGELFF
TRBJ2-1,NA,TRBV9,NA,TGTGCCAGCAGCGTAGGAGCGGCAGAGGGCGTTCGACGTGAGCAGTTCTTC,CASSVGAAEGVRREQFF
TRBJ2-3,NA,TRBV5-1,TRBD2,TGCGCCAGCAGCCCCTCTCGGGGGAGGGCCGTTCCCTTGACAGATACGCAGTATTTT,CASSPSRGRAVPLTDTQYF
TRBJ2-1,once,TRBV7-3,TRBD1,TGTGCCAGCAGCTCGCGACAGGGAAATGAGCAGTTCTTC,CASSSRQGNEQFF
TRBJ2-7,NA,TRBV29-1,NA,TGCAGCGTTGAAGATCTTAACAACGAATCCTACGAGCAGTACTTC,CSVEDLNNESYEQYF
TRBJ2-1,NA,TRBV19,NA,TGTGCCAGTAGTATAGTGGGGGGTGGCCGGAATGAGCAGTTCTTC,CASSIVGGGRNEQFF
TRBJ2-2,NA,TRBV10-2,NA,TGCGCCAGCAGTGCCCTCGTTTCCGGGGAGCTGTTTTTT,CASSALVSGELFF
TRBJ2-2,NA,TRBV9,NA,TGTGCCAGCAGCGGTCTTAGTGCGAACACCGGGGAGCTGTTTTTT,CASSGLSANTGELFF
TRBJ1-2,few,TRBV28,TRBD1,TGTGCCAGCAGTTCGGGACAGGGATATGGCTACACCTTC,CASSSGQGYGYTF
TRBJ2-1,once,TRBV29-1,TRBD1,TGCAGCGCCAAGACCGGACAGGGCGCGTTCAATGAGCAGTTCTTC,CSAKTGQGAFNEQFF
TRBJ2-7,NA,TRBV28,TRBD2,TGTGCCAGCACAACCCCCGGGACTAGCGGGAGAGAATACTTC,CASTTPGTSGREYF
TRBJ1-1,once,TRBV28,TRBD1,TGTGCCAGCAGTTGGACAGGGCTACCCACTGAAGCTTTCTTT,CASSWTGLPTEAFF
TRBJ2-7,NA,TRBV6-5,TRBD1,TGTGCCAGCAGGTCCCACAGGGGGCGCGACGAGCAGTACTTC,CASRSHRGRDEQYF
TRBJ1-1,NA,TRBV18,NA,TGTGCCAGCTCACTCAGGCAACGGGGTCACACTGAAGCTTTCTTT,CASSLRQRGHTEAFF
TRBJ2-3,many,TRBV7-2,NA,TGTGCCAGCAAGGGGGGCGGGAGTGGCGCAGATACGCAGTATTTT,CASKGGGSGADTQYF
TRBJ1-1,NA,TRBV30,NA,TGTGCCTGGAGTGCCCCGCGGATGAACACTGAAGCTTTCTTT,CAWSAPRMNTEAFF
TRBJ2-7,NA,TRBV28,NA,TGTGCCAGCAGTTTGCTCCCGGGACTCGGAAGCTCCTACGAGCAGTACTTC,CASSLLPGLGSSYEQYF
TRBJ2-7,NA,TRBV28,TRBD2,TGTGCCAGCACCCGTGCAGGGACTACTACGAGCAGTTACTTC,CASTRAGTTTSSYF
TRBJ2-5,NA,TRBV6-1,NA,TGTGCCAGCAGTGAGATGAGGGCCGGGGAGACCCAGTACTTC,CASSEMRAGETQYF
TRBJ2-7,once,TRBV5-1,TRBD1,TGCGCCAGCCATTCCGGGACAGGCTTTCACGAGCAGTACTTC,CASHSGTGFHEQYF
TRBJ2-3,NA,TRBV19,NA,TGTGCCAGTAGTTCAGGGTACACAGATACGCAGTATTTT,CASSSGYTDTQYF
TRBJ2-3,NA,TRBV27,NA,TGTGCCAGCAGTAACAAACAGGGCGCAGATACGCAGTATTTT,CASSNKQGADTQYF
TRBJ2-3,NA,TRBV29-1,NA,TGCAGCGCCCGCCGCGGTCTAGCGCCCACAGATACGCAGTATTTT,CSARRGLAPTDTQYF
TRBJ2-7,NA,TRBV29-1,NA,TGCAGCGACAGAATTAGACCGAACTCCTACGAGCAGTACTTC,CSDRIRPNSYEQYF
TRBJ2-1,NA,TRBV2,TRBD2,TGTGCCAGCAGTGAAAGCGCGGTAGCGGGAGTGAATGAGCAGTTCTTC,CASSESAVAGVNEQFF
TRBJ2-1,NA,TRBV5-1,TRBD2,TGCGCCAGCAGCTTACGACTAGCGGGACTCAACAATGAGCAGTTCTTC,CASSLRLAGLNNEQFF
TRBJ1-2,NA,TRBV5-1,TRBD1,TGCGCCAGCGCCCCCAGCAGGGGGACGGACTATGGCTACACCTTC,CASAPSRGTDYGYTF
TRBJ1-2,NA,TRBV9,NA,TGTGCCAGCAGCGGCTTCGGGGAGAACTATGGCTACACCTTC,CASSGFGENYGYTF
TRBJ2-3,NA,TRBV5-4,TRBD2,TGTGCCAGCAGCTTGGGGGCGGGAGGGCCCATAGATACGCAGTATTTT,CASSLGAGGPIDTQYF
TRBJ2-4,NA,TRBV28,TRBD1,TGTGCCAGCAGTTCACAGGGGGAAGGTCCCAAAAACATTCAGTACTTC,CASSSQGEGPKNIQYF